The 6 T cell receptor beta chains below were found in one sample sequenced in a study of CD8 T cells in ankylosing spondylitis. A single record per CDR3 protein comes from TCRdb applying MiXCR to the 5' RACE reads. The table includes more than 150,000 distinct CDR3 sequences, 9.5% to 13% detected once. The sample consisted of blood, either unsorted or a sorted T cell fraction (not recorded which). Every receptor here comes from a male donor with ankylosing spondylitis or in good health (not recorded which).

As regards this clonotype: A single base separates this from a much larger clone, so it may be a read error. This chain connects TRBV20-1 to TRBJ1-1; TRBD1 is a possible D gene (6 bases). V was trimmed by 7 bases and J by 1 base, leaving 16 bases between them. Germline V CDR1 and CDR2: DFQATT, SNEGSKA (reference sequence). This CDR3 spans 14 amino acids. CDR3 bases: TGCAGTGTCCCCCCCGGGACATCGAACACTGAAGCTTTCTTT. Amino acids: CSVPPGTSNTEAFF.

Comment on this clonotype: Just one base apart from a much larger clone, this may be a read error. The CDR3 bases are TGCACTGCTAGCCGGACTAGCGAGAACTACAATGAGCAGTTCTTC. Translated, it gives CTASRTSENYNEQFF. V is TRBV20-1 and J is TRBJ2-1; 9 nucleotides agree with TRBD2. The CDR3 extends over 15 amino acids. Germline V gene lookup returns CDR1 DFQATT and CDR2 SNEGSKA (reference sequence).

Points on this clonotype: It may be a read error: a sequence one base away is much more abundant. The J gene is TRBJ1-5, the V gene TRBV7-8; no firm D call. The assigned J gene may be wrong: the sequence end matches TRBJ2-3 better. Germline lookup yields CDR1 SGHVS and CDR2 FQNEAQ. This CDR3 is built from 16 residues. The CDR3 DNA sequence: TGTGCCAGCAGCACTCACCGCGTACGGGCGGACCAGCCCCAGTATTTT. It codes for CASSTHRVRADQPQYF.

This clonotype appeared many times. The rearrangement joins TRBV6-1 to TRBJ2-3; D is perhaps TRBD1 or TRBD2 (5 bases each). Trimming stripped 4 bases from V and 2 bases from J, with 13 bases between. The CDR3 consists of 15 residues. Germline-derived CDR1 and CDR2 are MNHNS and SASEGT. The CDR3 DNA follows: TGTGCCAGCAGTGTGGGACGTCTGCCCACAGATACGCAGTATTTT. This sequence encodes CASSVGRLPTDTQYF.

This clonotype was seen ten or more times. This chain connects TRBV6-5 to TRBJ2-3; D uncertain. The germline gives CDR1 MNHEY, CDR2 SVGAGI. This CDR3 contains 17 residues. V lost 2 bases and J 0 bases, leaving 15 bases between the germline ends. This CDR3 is CASSYGVFARSTDTQYF. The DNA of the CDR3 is TGTGCCAGCAGTTACGGGGTTTTCGCTCGGAGCACAGATACGCAGTATTTT.

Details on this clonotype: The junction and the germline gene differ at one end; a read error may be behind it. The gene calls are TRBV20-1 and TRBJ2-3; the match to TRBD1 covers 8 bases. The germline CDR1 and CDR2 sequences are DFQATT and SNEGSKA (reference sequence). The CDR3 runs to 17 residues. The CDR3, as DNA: TGCTGTGCTAGAGATCATGGGAACAGGGGGAGCACAGATACGCAGTATTTT. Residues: CCARDHGNRGSTDTQYF.